The 7 T cell receptor beta chains presented below share a single source sample, sequenced in a study of T-cell memory formation after mild COVID-19. TCRdb used MiXCR to reprocess the 5' RACE reads, holding one entry per CDR3 protein. Of roughly 480,000 distinct CDR3 sequences in the sample, around a quarter were seen once. The specimen sequenced was PBMCs or a T cell subset sorted from them (not recorded which). The receptor set was obtained from an adult woman who had mild COVID-19 (a few samples of this study predate the infection). Cell type and time point are not known.

This clonotype turned up a few times. CDR3 in amino acids: CASSLRGLVGVLETQYF. In DNA, the CDR3 is TGTGCCAGCAGCTTAAGAGGACTAGTCGGAGTGCTAGAGACCCAGTACTTC. The chain uses TRBV7-9 and TRBJ2-5; 7 nucleotides match TRBD2. CDR1 is SEHNR, CDR2 FQNEAQ, per germline (reference sequence). This CDR3 has 17 amino acids. The J segment lost 4 bases and the V segment lost 2 bases, leaving 13 bases of the junction unmatched.

This clonotype was detected only a few times. The V gene is TRBV7-9, the J gene TRBJ2-1; the D gene is possibly TRBD2 (6 bases). Trimming took off 3 bases at V and 14 bases at J, with 14 bases between the two ends. The length of the CDR3 is 12 residues. In germline, CDR1 is SEHNR, CDR2 FQNEAQ (reference sequence). CDR3: CASSFERADKFF. DNA of the CDR3: TGTGCCAGCAGCTTCGAGCGGGCGGATAAGTTCTTC.

This clonotype was picked up a small number of times. The CDR3 loop is CASSSLAGGMADTQYF. For the CDR3, the DNA is TGTGCCAGCAGCTCACTAGCGGGAGGTATGGCAGATACGCAGTATTTT. This chain uses TRBV7-2 with TRBJ2-3; 12 positions agree with TRBD2. Per germline, CDR1 SGHTA and CDR2 FQGNSA. V was pared by 4 bases and J by 4 bases, with 6 bases of the junction left unmatched. This CDR3 is built from 16 residues.

The rearrangement uses TRBV29-1 and TRBJ2-3, with TRBD2 matching 8 bases. From germline, CDR1 is SQVTM and CDR2 ANQGSEA. CDR3 length equals 14 residues. V lost 7 bases, J lost 3 bases, and 9 bases stayed unmatched. The CDR3 nucleotides are TGCAGCGGCTCGCCTCGGGGGGGTACAGATACGCAGTATTTT. It is translated as CSGSPRGGTDTQYF.

The chain joins TRBV4-3 to TRBJ2-1; D is unclear. The CDR3 length is 14 residues. The germline CDR1 and CDR2 sequences are LGHNA and YSLEER. Trimming removed 0 bases from V and 15 bases from J, with 18 bases in between. CDR3 nucleotide sequence: TGCGCCAGCAGCCAAGATGTGATGGGCGGTCCGACGTTCTTC. It yields the protein CASSQDVMGGPTFF.

The chain uses TRBV5-1 and TRBJ2-1; weak D call: TRBD1 (7 bases). CDR1 is SGHRS, CDR2 YFSETQ, per germline. Deletions cut 4 bases from V and 4 bases from J, with 15 bases between. This CDR3 has 15 residues. Here the CDR3 DNA reads TGCGCCAGCAGCCAAACAGGGGAGGCATACAATGAGCAGTTCTTC. Translated: CASSQTGEAYNEQFF.

The chain couples TRBV6-5 to TRBJ2-5; 7 bases agree with TRBD1. The CDR3 loop spans 16 amino acids. V lost 2 bases to trimming and J lost 4 bases; unmatched junction nucleotides: 10. Germline V gene lookup returns CDR1 MNHEY and CDR2 SVGAGI. CDR3 bases: TGTGCCAGCAGTTACGGGACCGGCAGGGGGAGAGAGACCCAGTACTTC. This sequence encodes CASSYGTGRGRETQYF.